This TCR beta chain emerged from a study of blood T cell repertoires in COVID-19. Under the authors' procedure: For nucleated cells, counts were estimated from reference gene primer amplification. Sequenced by immunoSEQ multiplex PCR; TCRdb stores in-frame clones only, minus some. D and trimming were read from the DNA, whereas the V and J calls and clone size are those reported in that table. The table records 200,000 to 250,000 clones, 70% to 90% of them present only once. Recruitment covered some 25 US areas and drew participants whose ages spanned roughly 18 to 90 years. Participant-reported clinical history was the basis for cohort assignment. Germline V CDR1 and CDR2: SGDLS, YYNGEE. CDR3 length equals 17 residues. With 3 bases removed from V and 0 bases from J, the gap between germline ends came to 16 bases.

Source material: PBMCs or T cells enriched from blood (not recorded which). This receptor was taken from a woman aged 45-65 years with acute COVID-19. This chain uses TRBV9 with TRBJ1-3; D might be TRBD1 (6 bases). This CDR3 reads CASSATPGQDSGNTIYF. For the CDR3, the DNA is TGTGCCAGCAGCGCGACCCCGGGACAAGACTCTGGAAACACCATATATTTT.